There are a few counts of the clone carrying this T cell receptor beta chain. This sample is part of a study of cytomegalovirus exposure and HLA in healthy donors. The PCR made use of 60 Vbeta and 13 Jbeta primers. Measured with immunoSEQ multiplex PCR; TCRdb has only the in-frame clones, and not every one. The sample lists 250,000 to 350,000 clones; 70% to 90% were seen once. The CDR3 extends over 13 amino acids. V was clipped by 10 bases and J by 0 bases, with 10 bases between them. Germline CDR1 SNHLY, CDR2 FYNNEI. The receptor was isolated from a young woman in good health and CMV-seronegative. The specimen sequenced was PBMCs. This sequence joins TRBV2 and TRBJ1-5; possibly TRBD1 for D (5 bases). CDR3 DNA: TGTGCCACCCGGGGGTATAGCAATCAGCCCCAGCATTTT. Encoded protein: CATRGYSNQPQHF.